This paragraph covers one T cell receptor beta chain sequence. The data stem from a study of blood T cell repertoires in COVID-19. Sequenced by immunoSEQ multiplex PCR; TCRdb stores in-frame clones only, minus some. The sample holds 120,000 to 150,000 clones, about 85% seen once. The germline V gene has CDR1 MNHEY and CDR2 SVGAGI. V gave up 6 bases and J gave up 4 bases, with 9 bases separating them. The CDR3 extends over 12 amino acids. What was sequenced was peripheral blood. The chain is built from TRBV6-5 and TRBJ1-2, with D maybe TRBD1 (5 bases). This TCR derives from a human donor with acute or convalescent COVID-19. The donor label of this sample is uncertain. This CDR3 is CASSHDSYGYTF. The CDR3 DNA is TGTGCCAGCAGCCATGACAGCTATGGCTACACCTTC.